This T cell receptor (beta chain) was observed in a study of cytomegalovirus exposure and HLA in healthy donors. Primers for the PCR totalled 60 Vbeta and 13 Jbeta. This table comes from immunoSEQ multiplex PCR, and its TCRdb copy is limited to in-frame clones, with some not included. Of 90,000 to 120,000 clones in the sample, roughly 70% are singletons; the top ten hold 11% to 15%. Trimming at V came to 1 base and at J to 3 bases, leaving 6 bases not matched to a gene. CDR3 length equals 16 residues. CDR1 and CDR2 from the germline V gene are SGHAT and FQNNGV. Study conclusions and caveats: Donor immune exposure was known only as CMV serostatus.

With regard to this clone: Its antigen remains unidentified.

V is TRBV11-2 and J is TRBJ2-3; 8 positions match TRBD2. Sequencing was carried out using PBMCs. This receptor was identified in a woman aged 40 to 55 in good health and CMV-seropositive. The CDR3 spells CASSLVAGGGTDTQYF. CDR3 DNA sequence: TGTGCCAGCAGCTTAGTGGCCGGGGGGGGAACAGATACGCAGTATTTT.